This TCR beta chain appears in the sequencing data of a study of human T cells and chemical hapten exposure. General study findings and limits: Alopecia affected the donors, so their immune response may differ from healthy people's. DPC sensitization produced no change in TCRs with frequency above 1 in 1000.

Time point denoted: patch test 1, 2 weeks after DPC sensitization. Treatment noted: therapeutic diphenylcyclopropenone sensitization with weekly scalp DPC. At every patch-test visit, blood was drawn before the patch test was applied. TCRdb processed the RACE reads anew with MiXCR; each CDR3 protein has one entry. The data contain under 450,000 distinct CDR3 sequences, more than 4.5% of them singletons. CDR1 is SGHDT, CDR2 YYEEEE, per germline. V trimming: 3 bases; J trimming: 10 bases; junction bases outside the gene matches: 4. The CDR3 spans 13 residues. This clonotype came up many times. Antigen specificity is unknown.

Sample: whole blood, taken in connection with sensitization to the hapten diphenylcyclopropenone (DPC). The TCR comes from a woman aged 45 to 65 with alopecia areata. Some clones in this sample may be carry-over from other donors' samples. The chain carries TRBV5-6 and TRBJ1-6; 7 positions agree with TRBD1. This CDR3 is CASSSLTGSPLHF. DNA for the CDR3: TGTGCCAGCAGCTCATTGACAGGGTCACCCCTCCACTTT.